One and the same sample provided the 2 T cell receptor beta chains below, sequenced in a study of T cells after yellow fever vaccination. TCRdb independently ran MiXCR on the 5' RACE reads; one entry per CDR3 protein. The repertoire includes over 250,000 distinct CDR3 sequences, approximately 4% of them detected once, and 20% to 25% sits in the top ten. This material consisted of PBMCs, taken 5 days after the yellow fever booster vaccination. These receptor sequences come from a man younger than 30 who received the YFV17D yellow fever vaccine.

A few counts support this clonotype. The CDR3 region has the DNA TGCAGTGCTAGAGATAAGAGGGCTAGTGAAAAACTGTTTTTT. Translation gives CSARDKRASEKLFF. This chain connects TRBV20-1 to TRBJ1-4, with unresolved D. Trimming cost V 0 bases and J 7 bases, with 12 bases left between them. The CDR3 is 14 amino acids. The germline CDR1 and CDR2 sequences are DFQATT and SNEGSKA (reference sequence).

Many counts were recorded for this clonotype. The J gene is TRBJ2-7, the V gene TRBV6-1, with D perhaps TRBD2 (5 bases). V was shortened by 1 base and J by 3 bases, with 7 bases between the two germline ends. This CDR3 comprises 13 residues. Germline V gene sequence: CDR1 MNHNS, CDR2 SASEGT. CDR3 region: CASSEVRGYEQYV. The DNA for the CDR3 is TGTGCCAGCAGTGAAGTCCGGGGCTACGAGCAGTACGTC.